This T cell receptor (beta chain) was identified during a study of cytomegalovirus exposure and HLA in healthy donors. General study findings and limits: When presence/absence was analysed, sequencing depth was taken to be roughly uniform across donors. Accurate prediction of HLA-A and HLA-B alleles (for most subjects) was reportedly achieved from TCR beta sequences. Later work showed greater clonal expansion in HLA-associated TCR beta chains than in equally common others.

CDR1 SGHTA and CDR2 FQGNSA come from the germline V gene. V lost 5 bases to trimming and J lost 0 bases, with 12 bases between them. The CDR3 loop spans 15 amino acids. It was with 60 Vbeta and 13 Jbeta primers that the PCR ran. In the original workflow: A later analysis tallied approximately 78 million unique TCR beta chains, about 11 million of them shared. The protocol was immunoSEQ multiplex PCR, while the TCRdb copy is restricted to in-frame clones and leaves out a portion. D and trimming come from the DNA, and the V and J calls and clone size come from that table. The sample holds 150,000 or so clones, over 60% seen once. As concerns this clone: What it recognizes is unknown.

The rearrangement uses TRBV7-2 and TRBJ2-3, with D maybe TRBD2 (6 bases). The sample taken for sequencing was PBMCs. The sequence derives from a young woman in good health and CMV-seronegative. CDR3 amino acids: CASSPDYLSTDTQYF. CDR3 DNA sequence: TGTGCCAGCAGCCCGGACTACTTGAGCACAGATACGCAGTATTTT.